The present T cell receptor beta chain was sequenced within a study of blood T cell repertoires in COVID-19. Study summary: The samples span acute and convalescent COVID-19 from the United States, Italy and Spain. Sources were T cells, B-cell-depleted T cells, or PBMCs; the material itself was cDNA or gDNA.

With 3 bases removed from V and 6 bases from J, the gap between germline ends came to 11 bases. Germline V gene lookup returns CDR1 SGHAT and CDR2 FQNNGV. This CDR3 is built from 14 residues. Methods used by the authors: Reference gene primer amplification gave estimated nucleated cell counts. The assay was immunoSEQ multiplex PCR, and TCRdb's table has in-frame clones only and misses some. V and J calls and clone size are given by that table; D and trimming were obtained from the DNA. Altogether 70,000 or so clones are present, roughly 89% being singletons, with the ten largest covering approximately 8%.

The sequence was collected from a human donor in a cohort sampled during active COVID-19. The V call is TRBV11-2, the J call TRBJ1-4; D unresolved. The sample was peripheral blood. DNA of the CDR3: TGTGCCAGCAGCTTCGGCAGGCATTATGAAAAACTGTTTTTT. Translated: CASSFGRHYEKLFF.